This T cell receptor (beta chain) is drawn from a study of shared clonotypes between healthy human individuals. The study, taken as a whole, reports: Estimated richness was generally greater in naive than memory subsets. A handful of donors shared around 5.2% of their naive CD4 clonotypes.

CD45RO negativity and positive selection for CCR7 defined naive CD8 cells, a population that excluded terminally differentiated effector memory CD45RA+ cells. On this clone: Its antigen is undetermined.

Here immunoSEQ multiplex PCR was the method, and the copy in TCRdb shows in-frame clones only, minus some. The sample consists of around 600,000 clones, roughly 95% of them appearing once. Looked up from germline, CDR1 is SGHVS and CDR2 is FNYEAQ. V was cut by 5 bases and J by 9 bases, with 17 bases left in between. CDR3 length equals 14 residues. The sequence derives from a woman aged 25-40 years in good health. The material sequenced was naive CD8+ T cells sorted from blood. The V and J genes are TRBV7-6 and TRBJ2-1, with D hard to call. CDR3 sequence (DNA): TGTGCCAGCAGCCACCTGACTGCGACGGGTGAGCAGTTCTTC. Protein: CASSHLTATGEQFF.